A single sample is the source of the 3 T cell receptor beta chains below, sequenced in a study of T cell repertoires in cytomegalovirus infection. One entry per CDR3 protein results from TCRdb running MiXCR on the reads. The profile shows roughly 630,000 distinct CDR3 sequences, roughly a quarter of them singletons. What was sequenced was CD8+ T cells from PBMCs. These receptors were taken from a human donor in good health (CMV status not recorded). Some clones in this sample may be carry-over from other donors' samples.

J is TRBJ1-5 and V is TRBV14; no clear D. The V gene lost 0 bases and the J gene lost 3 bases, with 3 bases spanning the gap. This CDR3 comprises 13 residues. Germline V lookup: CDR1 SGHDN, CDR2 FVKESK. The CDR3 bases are TGTGCCAGCAGCCAAGATTTCAATCAGCCCCAGCATTTT. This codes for CASSQDFNQPQHF. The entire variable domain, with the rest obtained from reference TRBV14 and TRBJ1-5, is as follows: EAGVTQFPSHSVIEKGQTVTLRCDPISGHDNLYWYRRVMGKEIKFLLHFVKESKQDESGMPNNRFLAERTGGTYSTLKVQPAELEDSGVYFCASSQDFNQPQHFGDGTRLSIL.

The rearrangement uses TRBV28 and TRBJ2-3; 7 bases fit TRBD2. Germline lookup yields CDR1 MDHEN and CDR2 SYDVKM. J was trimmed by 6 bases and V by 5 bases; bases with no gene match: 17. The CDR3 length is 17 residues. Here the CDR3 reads CASSLPPLGGGTDTQYF. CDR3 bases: TGTGCCAGCAGTCTCCCTCCTTTGGGGGGGGGAACGGATACGCAGTATTTT.

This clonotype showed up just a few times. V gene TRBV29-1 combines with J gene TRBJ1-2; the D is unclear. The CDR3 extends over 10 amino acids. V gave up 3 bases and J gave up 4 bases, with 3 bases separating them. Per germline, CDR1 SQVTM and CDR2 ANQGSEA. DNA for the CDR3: TGCAGCGTTGACAGCTATGGCTACACCTTC. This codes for CSVDSYGYTF.